The clone carrying this T cell receptor beta chain was seen repeatedly, ten times or more. This specimen comes from a study of CXCR3 chemokines and chemotherapy response in bladder cancer. From the PCR reads, TCRdb called clonotypes with MiXCR, one entry per CDR3 protein. Of about 8,600 distinct CDR3 sequences listed, over 10% are singletons. V trimming: 7 bases; J trimming: 8 bases; junction bases outside the gene matches: 23. The CDR3 covers 18 residues. The chain is built from TRBV12-3 or TRBV12-4 and TRBJ1-2, with 9 bases that match TRBD1. The source of this sequence is a human donor with bladder cancer that responded to neoadjuvant chemotherapy. Sampling was performed from a patient whose treatment included neoadjuvant chemotherapy. The CDR3 protein is CASTQVYVGQGFLKGYTF. DNA of the CDR3: TGTGCCAGCACCCAAGTCTACGTCGGACAGGGGTTTTTAAAGGGCTACACCTTC.